The 28 T cell receptor beta chains below all came from one sample that was sequenced in a study. TCRdb independently ran MiXCR on the RT-PCR reads; one entry per CDR3 protein. The profile shows 650,000 to 800,000 distinct CDR3 sequences, approximately 15% of them singletons. The sequencing sample was made of memory CD4+ T cells from blood. These receptors were collected from a female donor in good health, serving as a healthy control.

This rearrangement joins TRBV20-1 to TRBJ2-6, with 7 bases fitting TRBD2. The CDR3 has 13 amino acids. Germline loops: CDR1 DFQATT, CDR2 SNEGSKA (reference sequence). CDR3 sequence (DNA): TGCAGATTAGCGGGTTCTGGGGCCAACGTCCTGACTTTC. Translated: CRLAGSGANVLTF.

The table lists this clonotype with a few counts. The CDR3 DNA sequence: TGTGCCAGCAGTTGGGTTGGGGAGGTGAGCAATCAGCCCCAGCATTTT. Protein product: CASSWVGEVSNQPQHF. The rearrangement links TRBV12-3 or TRBV12-4 to TRBJ1-5, with D uncertain. The CDR3 length is 16 residues. Deletions cut 4 bases from V and 1 base from J, with 14 bases between.

This clonotype was picked up a small number of times. The chain uses TRBV28 and TRBJ2-7; TRBD1 aligns across 8 bases. J lost 0 bases, V lost 7 bases, and 2 bases had no gene match. This CDR3 is built from 13 residues. CDR1 MDHEN and CDR2 SYDVKM come from the germline V gene. CDR3 sequence reads: CASMGTGSYEQYF. As DNA, the CDR3 is TGTGCCAGCATGGGGACAGGCTCCTACGAGCAGTACTTC.

This clonotype occurred many times. This chain uses TRBV20-1 with TRBJ1-1; D remains unclear. The germline V and J ends were trimmed by 3 bases and 6 bases, with 20 bases remaining between them. The CDR3 totals 15 residues. Germline lookup yields CDR1 DFQATT and CDR2 SNEGSKA (reference sequence). Here the CDR3 reads CSASFSPGGGSEAFF. The DNA for the CDR3 is TGCAGTGCTAGTTTTAGTCCCGGCGGAGGCTCTGAAGCTTTCTTT.

This clonotype has a handful of counts. This rearrangement joins TRBV27 to TRBJ1-2; TRBD1 might be the D (5 bases). V lost 6 bases to trimming and J lost 2 bases, with 13 bases between them. Germline lookup yields CDR1 MNHEY and CDR2 SMNVEV (reference sequence). The CDR3 runs to 14 residues. The CDR3 here is CASRPGRVNYGYTF. The CDR3 DNA reads as TGTGCCAGCAGACCGGGCAGGGTGAACTATGGCTACACCTTC.

V gene TRBV7-8 combines with J gene TRBJ2-2; perhaps TRBD1 as D (6 bases). CDR1 and CDR2 (germline): SGHVS, FQNEAQ. Trimming removed 3 bases at V and 9 bases at J, with 26 bases between. The CDR3 totals 18 residues. CDR3 DNA sequence: TGTGCCAGCAGCTTTTCTCTGGTGGGGGACACCTATGTCCGGGAGCTGTTTTTT. It yields the protein CASSFSLVGDTYVRELFF.

This clonotype was detected many times. The V call is TRBV18, the J call TRBJ1-1, with TRBD1 as a possible D gene (5 bases). The CDR3 totals 16 residues. Germline CDR1 and CDR2: KGHSH and LQKENI. The V and J ends lost 6 bases and 1 base respectively, with 18 bases between them. The CDR3, as DNA: TGTGCCAGCTCTCGCTTAACAATGACAGAGAACACTGAAGCTTTCTTT. Its translation is CASSRLTMTENTEAFF. The full variable domain, its missing parts supplied by reference TRBV18 and TRBJ1-1, is NAGVMQNPRHLVRRRGQEARLRCSPMKGHSHVYWYRQLPEEGLKFMVYLQKENIIDESGMPKERFSAEFPKEGPSILRIQQVVRGDSAAYFCASSRLTMTENTEAFFGQGTRLTVV.

This clonotype has only a few counts. The rearrangement links TRBV6-1 to TRBJ2-1, with D unclear. This CDR3 comprises 14 residues. Germline V lookup: CDR1 MNHNS, CDR2 SASEGT. Trimming shortened V by 6 bases and J by 3 bases, and 12 bases separated the two germline ends. CDR3 sequence (DNA): TGTGCCAGCAGGTCTGGCCAGAGCTACAATGAGCAGTTCTTC. Its protein product is CASRSGQSYNEQFF.

This clonotype has ten or more counts. This chain links TRBV6-6 with TRBJ1-2; 9 nucleotides align to TRBD1. Per germline, CDR1 MNHNY and CDR2 SVGAGI (reference sequence). The junction had 1 base not matched to a gene; V was cut back by 5 bases and J by 0 bases. The CDR3 spans 14 residues. The CDR3 bases are TGTGCCAGCAGTCGACAGGGGGCTAACTATGGCTACACCTTC. Its translation is CASSRQGANYGYTF.

A word on this clonotype: A read error is possible here, since a much larger clone lies one base away. This rearrangement joins TRBV4-3 to TRBJ2-2; D remains ambiguous. Trimming took off 3 bases at V and 10 bases at J, with 12 bases between the two ends. The germline V gene has CDR1 LGHNA and CDR2 YSLEER. This CDR3 is built from 13 residues. CDR3 in amino acids: CASSHDHSEELFF. CDR3 DNA sequence: TGCGCCAGCAGCCACGACCACTCCGAGGAGCTGTTTTTT.

The V call is TRBV4-1, the J call TRBJ1-6, with 7 bases aligning to TRBD1. The CDR3 has 16 residues. Germline V gene lookup returns CDR1 MGHRA and CDR2 YSYEKL. Germline trimming cut 8 bases from V and 9 bases from J; bases unmatched to any gene: 16. Here the CDR3 DNA reads TGCGCCAGCGCCCAGGGGGGCTCGATATGGAGTTCACCCCTCCACTTT. It encodes CASAQGGSIWSSPLHF.

The chain has TRBV20-1 and TRBJ1-4; 8 nucleotides agree with TRBD1. V dropped 1 base and J dropped 8; count of bases not matched to a gene: 6. Looked up from germline, CDR1 is DFQATT and CDR2 is SNEGSKA (reference sequence). This CDR3 has 14 residues. CDR3 region: CSARVLTGAEKLFF. The CDR3 DNA reads TGCAGTGCTAGAGTTCTGACAGGGGCCGAAAAACTGTTTTTT.

In its sample, this clonotype was seen many times. The rearrangement joins TRBV20-1 to TRBJ2-1, with TRBD2 matching over 7 bases. V was pared by 3 bases and J by 4 bases, with 6 bases of the junction left unmatched. From germline, CDR1 is DFQATT and CDR2 SNEGSKA (reference sequence). CDR3 length: 14 residues. The DNA for the CDR3 is TGCAGTGCTAGTGGGACTAACGCTTACAATGAGCAGTTCTTC. Amino acids: CSASGTNAYNEQFF.

The chain couples TRBV7-3 to TRBJ2-3; TRBD2 might be the D (6 bases). This CDR3 has 12 amino acids. V lost 5 bases to trimming and J lost 9 bases, with 12 bases between them. Germline-derived CDR1 and CDR2 are SGHTA and FQGTGA. The CDR3 sequence is CASSSSGGTQYF. The CDR3 DNA is TGTGCCAGCAGCAGCTCTGGGGGGACGCAGTATTTT.

The rearrangement links TRBV3-1 to TRBJ1-6, with 10 nucleotides matching TRBD1. V dropped 3 bases and J dropped 7; count of bases not matched to a gene: 9. Germline loops: CDR1 LGHDT, CDR2 YNNKEL (reference sequence). CDR3 length equals 17 residues. The CDR3 reads CASSHERGGQGNSPLHF. The CDR3 DNA reads TGTGCCAGCAGCCATGAAAGAGGGGGACAGGGGAATTCACCCCTCCACTTT.

This clonotype was counted ten times or more. V and J are TRBV5-1 and TRBJ2-3, with TRBD2 as a possible D gene (6 bases). This CDR3 is built from 16 residues. The V and J ends lost 4 bases and 0 bases respectively, with 15 bases between them. Germline V gene lookup returns CDR1 SGHRS and CDR2 YFSETQ. The CDR3 DNA reads TGCGCCAGCAGCCCCATAGCGGTAACTAGCACAGATACGCAGTATTTT. It yields the protein CASSPIAVTSTDTQYF.

Ten or more counts support this clonotype. The chain is built from TRBV18 and TRBJ2-5; D ambiguous. Trimming shortened V by 2 bases and J by 1 base, and 5 bases separated the two germline ends. CDR3 length: 13 residues. Germline V lookup: CDR1 KGHSH, CDR2 LQKENI. As DNA, the CDR3 is TGTGCCAGCTCACCAACGTCCCAAGAGACCCAGTACTTC. It yields the protein CASSPTSQETQYF.

This clonotype appeared many times. This chain joins TRBV15 and TRBJ2-2, with a tentative D call TRBD2 (6 bases). V lost 8 bases, J lost 5 bases, and 12 bases lay in between. The germline gives CDR1 LNHNV, CDR2 YYDKDF (reference sequence). CDR3 length: 13 residues. The CDR3: CATRGAGTGELFF. The CDR3 coding sequence is TGTGCCACCCGCGGGGCGGGGACCGGGGAGCTGTTTTTT.

The chain has TRBV5-1 and TRBJ2-1; D is uncertain. This CDR3 is 14 amino acids long. Trimming cost V 6 bases and J 0 bases, with 10 bases left between them. CDR1 is SGHRS and CDR2 is YFSETQ in the germline V gene. CDR3 sequence: CASIYDDSYNEQFF. As DNA, the CDR3 is TGCGCCAGCATCTACGATGACTCCTACAATGAGCAGTTCTTC.

This clonotype has a count of ten or more. The V call is TRBV20-1, the J call TRBJ1-5; D unresolved. Per germline, CDR1 DFQATT and CDR2 SNEGSKA (reference sequence). V was cut by 0 bases and J by 2 bases, with 11 bases left in between. CDR3 length: 15 amino acids. CDR3 DNA sequence: TGCAGTGCTAGAGAGACGGGATTAGGCAATCAGCCCCAGCATTTT. Encoded protein: CSARETGLGNQPQHF.

This clonotype appeared many times. The chain carries TRBV30 and TRBJ2-3; TRBD2 matches at 7 bases. The CDR3 is made up of 14 amino acids. The germline gives CDR1 GTSNPN, CDR2 SVGIG (reference sequence). V lost 1 base, J lost 5 bases, and 6 bases stayed unmatched. The CDR3 coding sequence is TGTGCCTGGAGTGGTGGGAGGGCCCAAGATACGCAGTATTTT. As protein: CAWSGGRAQDTQYF. The entire variable domain, with the rest obtained from reference TRBV30 and TRBJ2-3, is as follows: SQTIHQWPATLVQPVGSPLSLECTVEGTSNPNLYWYRQAAGRGLQLLFYSVGIGQISSEVPQNLSASRPQDRQFILSSKKLLLSDSGFYLCAWSGGRAQDTQYFGPGTRLTVL.

This clonotype appeared many times. V is TRBV29-1 and J is TRBJ2-7; 7 bases fit TRBD1. The ends lost 6 bases at V and 3 bases at J; junction bases unmatched: 5. The CDR3 runs to 12 residues. Per germline, CDR1 SQVTM and CDR2 ANQGSEA. CDR3 DNA sequence: TGCAGCGTGCGACAGGGCCTCTACGAGCAGTACTTC. The encoded protein is CSVRQGLYEQYF.

There are many counts of this clonotype. The V gene is TRBV5-8, the J gene TRBJ1-4; D gene uncertain. CDR1 and CDR2 from the germline V gene are SGHTS and YDEGEE. This CDR3 region has 15 residues. Trimming removed 0 bases at V and 10 bases at J, with 16 bases between. DNA for the CDR3: TGTGCCAGCAGCTTGGCCCCAGGACTGAACCTAAAACTGTTTTTT. Translated: CASSLAPGLNLKLFF.

This clonotype was observed a handful of times. The chain uses TRBV7-2 and TRBJ2-1; D possibly corresponds to TRBD1 (6 bases). Trimming took 1 base from V and 15 from J, leaving 16 bases between them. The germline gives CDR1 SGHTA, CDR2 FQGNSA. CDR3 length equals 13 residues. The CDR3 loop reads CASSLDRDIEGFF. CDR3 coding DNA: TGTGCCAGCAGCTTAGACAGGGACATAGAAGGGTTCTTC. Filled out from reference TRBV7-2 and TRBJ2-1, the complete variable domain reads GAGVSQSPSNKVTEKGKDVELRCDPISGHTALYWYRQSLGQGLEFLIYFQGNSAPDKSGLPSDRFSAERTGGSVSTLTIQRTQQEDSAVYLCASSLDRDIEGFFGPGTRLTVL.

This clonotype showed up many times. The chain uses TRBV6-5 and TRBJ2-4; 8 bases match TRBD1. CDR1 MNHEY and CDR2 SVGAGI come from the germline V gene. CDR3 length: 14 amino acids. V shed 2 bases, J shed 8 bases, and the junction held 5 bases outside the gene matches. The CDR3 region is CASSYRTGRDIQYF. CDR3 nucleotides: TGTGCCAGCAGTTACAGGACAGGGCGGGACATTCAGTACTTC.

V gene TRBV18 combines with J gene TRBJ1-5; no firm D call. The ends were cut back, 0 bases at V and 4 bases at J, with 10 bases in the middle. The CDR3 spans 15 residues. Germline V lookup: CDR1 KGHSH, CDR2 LQKENI. In nucleotides, the CDR3 is TGTGCCAGCTCACCACCGGGAGGTGGTAATCAGCCCCAGCATTTT. Translating gives CASSPPGGGNQPQHF.

This clonotype was seen more than once but under ten times. The chain links TRBV29-1 to TRBJ2-3; TRBD1 aligns across 8 bases. Germline lookup yields CDR1 SQVTM and CDR2 ANQGSEA. V gave up 0 bases and J gave up 4 bases; unmatched junction bases: 6. The CDR3 sequence is 15 residues long. In DNA, the CDR3 is TGCAGCGTTGAAGATCCCAGGGGGCGGGCAGATACGCAGTATTTT. It specifies CSVEDPRGRADTQYF.

This CDR3 is CASSLGLAHQETQYF. For the CDR3, the DNA is TGTGCCAGCAGTCTTGGGCTAGCACACCAAGAGACCCAGTACTTC. J is TRBJ2-5 and V is TRBV12-3 or TRBV12-4; TRBD2 is a possible D gene (5 bases). The CDR3 is 15 residues long. V was clipped by 5 bases and J by 0 bases, with 13 bases between them.